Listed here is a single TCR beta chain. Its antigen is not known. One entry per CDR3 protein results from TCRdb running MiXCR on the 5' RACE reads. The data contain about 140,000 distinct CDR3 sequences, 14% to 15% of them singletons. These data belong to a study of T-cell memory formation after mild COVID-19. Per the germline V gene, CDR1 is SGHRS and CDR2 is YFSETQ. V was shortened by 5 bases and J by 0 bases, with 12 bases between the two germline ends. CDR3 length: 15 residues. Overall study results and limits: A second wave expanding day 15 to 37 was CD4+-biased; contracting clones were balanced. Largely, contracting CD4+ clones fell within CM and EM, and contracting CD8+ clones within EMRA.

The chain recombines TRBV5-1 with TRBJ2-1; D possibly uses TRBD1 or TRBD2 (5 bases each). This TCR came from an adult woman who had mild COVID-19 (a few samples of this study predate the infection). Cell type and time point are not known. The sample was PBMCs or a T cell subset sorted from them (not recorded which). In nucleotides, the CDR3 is TGCGCCAGCAGATGGGGGAATAGCTCCTACAATGAGCAGTTCTTC. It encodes CASRWGNSSYNEQFF.